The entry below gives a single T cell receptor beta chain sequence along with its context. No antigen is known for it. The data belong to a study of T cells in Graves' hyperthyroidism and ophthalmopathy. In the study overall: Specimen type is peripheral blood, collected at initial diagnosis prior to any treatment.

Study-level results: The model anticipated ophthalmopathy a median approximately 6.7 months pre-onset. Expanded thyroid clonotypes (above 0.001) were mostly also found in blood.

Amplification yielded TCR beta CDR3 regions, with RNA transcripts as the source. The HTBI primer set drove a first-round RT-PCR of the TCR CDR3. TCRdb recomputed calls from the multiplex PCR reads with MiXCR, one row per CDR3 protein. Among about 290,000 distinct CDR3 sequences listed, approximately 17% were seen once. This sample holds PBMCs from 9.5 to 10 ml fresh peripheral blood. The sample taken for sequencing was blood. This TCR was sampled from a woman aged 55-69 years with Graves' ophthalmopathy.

CDR3 sequence: CASTYLGQLNTEAFF. In nucleotides, the CDR3 is TGTGCCAGCACCTATTTGGGACAGCTGAACACTGAAGCTTTCTTT. This sequence joins TRBV3-1 and TRBJ1-1, with 7 bases that match TRBD1. V shed 7 bases and J 0 bases; nucleotides not matched to a gene: 8. There are 15 residues in the CDR3. Per germline, CDR1 LGHDT and CDR2 YNNKEL (reference sequence).